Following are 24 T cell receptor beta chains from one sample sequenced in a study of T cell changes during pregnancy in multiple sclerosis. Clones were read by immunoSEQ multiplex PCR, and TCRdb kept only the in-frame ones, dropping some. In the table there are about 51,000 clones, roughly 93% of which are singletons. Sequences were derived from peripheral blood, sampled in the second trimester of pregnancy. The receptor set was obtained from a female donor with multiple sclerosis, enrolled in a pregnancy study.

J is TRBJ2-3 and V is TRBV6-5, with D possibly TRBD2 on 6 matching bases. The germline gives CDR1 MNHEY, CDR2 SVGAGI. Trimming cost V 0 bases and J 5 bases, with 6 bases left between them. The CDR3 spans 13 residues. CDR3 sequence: CASSYSGGDTQYF. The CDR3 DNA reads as TGTGCCAGCAGTTACTCGGGAGGAGATACGCAGTATTTT.

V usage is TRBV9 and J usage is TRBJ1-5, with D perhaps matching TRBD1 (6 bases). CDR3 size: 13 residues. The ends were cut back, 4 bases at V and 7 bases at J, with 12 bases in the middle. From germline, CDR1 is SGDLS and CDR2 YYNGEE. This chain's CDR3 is CASSRGGLQPQHF. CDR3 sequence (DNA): TGTGCCAGCAGCCGGGGGGGGCTCCAGCCCCAGCATTTT.

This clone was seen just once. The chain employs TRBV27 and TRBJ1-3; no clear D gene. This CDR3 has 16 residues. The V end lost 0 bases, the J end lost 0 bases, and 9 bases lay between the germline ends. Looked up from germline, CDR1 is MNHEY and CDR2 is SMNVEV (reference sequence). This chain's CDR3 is CASSLSPGFSGNTIYF. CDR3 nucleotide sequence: TGTGCCAGCAGTTTATCTCCGGGATTCTCTGGAAACACCATATATTTT.

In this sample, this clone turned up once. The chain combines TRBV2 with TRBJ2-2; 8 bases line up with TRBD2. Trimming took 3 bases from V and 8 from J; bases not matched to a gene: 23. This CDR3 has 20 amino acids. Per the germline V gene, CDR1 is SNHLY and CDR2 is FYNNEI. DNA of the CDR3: TGTGCCAGCAGTGACCCTCACACCGACGCACGAAGCGGGAGTAGTGGGGAGCTGTTTTTT. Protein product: CASSDPHTDARSGSSGELFF.

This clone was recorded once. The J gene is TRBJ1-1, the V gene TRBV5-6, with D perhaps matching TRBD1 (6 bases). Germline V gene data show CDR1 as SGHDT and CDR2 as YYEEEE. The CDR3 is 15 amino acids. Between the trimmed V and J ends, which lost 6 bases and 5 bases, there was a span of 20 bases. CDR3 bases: TGTGCCAGCACCTCAAGGGGGGGGCGAAGGACTGAAGCTTTCTTT. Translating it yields CASTSRGGRRTEAFF.

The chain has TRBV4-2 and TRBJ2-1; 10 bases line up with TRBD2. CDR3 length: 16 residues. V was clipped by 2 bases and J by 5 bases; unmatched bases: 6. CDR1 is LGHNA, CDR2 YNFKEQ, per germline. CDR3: CASSQKTSGIDNEQFF. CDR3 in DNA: TGTGCCAGCAGCCAAAAAACTAGCGGGATCGACAATGAGCAGTTCTTC.

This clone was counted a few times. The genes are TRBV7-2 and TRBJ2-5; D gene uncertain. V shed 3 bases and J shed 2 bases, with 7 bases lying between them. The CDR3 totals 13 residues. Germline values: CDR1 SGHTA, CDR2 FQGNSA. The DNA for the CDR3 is TGTGCCAGCAGCTTTGTAGTTCAAGAGACCCAGTACTTC. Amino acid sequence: CASSFVVQETQYF.

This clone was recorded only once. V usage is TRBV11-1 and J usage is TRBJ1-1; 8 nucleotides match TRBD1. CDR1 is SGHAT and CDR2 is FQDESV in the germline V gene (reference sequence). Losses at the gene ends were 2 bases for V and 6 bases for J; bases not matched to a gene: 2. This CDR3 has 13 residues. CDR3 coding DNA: TGTGCCAGCAGCTTAACAGGGGGTGCTGAAGCTTTCTTT. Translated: CASSLTGGAEAFF.

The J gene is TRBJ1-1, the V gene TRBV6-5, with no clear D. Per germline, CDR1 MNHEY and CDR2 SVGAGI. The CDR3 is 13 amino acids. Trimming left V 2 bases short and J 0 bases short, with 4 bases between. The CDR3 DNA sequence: TGTGCCAGCAGTTACGGCATGAACACTGAAGCTTTCTTT. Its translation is CASSYGMNTEAFF.

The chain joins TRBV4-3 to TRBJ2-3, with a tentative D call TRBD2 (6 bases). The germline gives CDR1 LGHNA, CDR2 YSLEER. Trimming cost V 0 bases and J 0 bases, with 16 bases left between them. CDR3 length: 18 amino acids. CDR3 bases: TGCGCCAGCAGCCAAGATCGGGGACTGTATACTAGCACAGATACGCAGTATTTT. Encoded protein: CASSQDRGLYTSTDTQYF.

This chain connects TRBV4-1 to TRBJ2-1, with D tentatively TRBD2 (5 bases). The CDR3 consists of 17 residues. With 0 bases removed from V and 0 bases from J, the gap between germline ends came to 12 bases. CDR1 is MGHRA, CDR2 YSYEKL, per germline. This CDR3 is CASSQDRGGHSYNEQFF. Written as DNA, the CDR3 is TGCGCCAGCAGCCAAGATCGAGGCGGGCACTCCTACAATGAGCAGTTCTTC.

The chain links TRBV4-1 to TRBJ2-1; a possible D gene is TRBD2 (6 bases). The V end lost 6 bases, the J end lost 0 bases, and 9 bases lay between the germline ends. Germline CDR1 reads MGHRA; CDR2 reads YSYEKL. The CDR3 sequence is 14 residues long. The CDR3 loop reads CASREGGSYNEQFF. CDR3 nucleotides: TGCGCCAGCAGGGAGGGCGGCTCCTACAATGAGCAGTTCTTC.

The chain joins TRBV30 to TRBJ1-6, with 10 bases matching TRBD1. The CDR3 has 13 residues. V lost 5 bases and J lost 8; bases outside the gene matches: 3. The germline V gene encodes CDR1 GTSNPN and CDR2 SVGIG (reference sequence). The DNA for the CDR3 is TGTGCCTGGGCCGGGACAGGGGATTCACCCCTCCACTTT. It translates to CAWAGTGDSPLHF.

CDR3 in amino acids: CAVGEGTYEQYF. CDR3 coding DNA: TGTGCCGTCGGGGAGGGGACCTACGAGCAGTACTTC. V is TRBV10-3 and J is TRBJ2-7; 7 bases line up with TRBD2. Germline assignment: CDR1 ENHRY and CDR2 SYGVKD. The CDR3 spans 12 residues. V lost 11 bases to trimming and J lost 2 bases; unmatched junction nucleotides: 6.

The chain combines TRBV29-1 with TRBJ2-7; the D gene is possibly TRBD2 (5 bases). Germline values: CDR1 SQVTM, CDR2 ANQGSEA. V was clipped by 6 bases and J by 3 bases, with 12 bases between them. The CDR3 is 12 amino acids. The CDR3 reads CSVGSPRYEQYF. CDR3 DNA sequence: TGCAGCGTAGGGAGTCCTCGCTACGAGCAGTACTTC.

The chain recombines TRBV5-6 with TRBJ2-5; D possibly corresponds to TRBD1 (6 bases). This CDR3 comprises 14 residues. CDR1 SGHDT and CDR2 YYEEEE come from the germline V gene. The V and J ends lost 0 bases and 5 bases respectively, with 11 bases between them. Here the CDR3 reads CASSLAAGVETQYF. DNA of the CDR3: TGTGCCAGCAGCTTGGCGGCAGGGGTGGAGACCCAGTACTTC.

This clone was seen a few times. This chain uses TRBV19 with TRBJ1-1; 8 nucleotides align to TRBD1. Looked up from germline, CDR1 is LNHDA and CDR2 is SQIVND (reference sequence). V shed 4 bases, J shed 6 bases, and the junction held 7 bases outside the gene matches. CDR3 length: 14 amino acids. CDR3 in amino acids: CASSTTGVGSEAFF. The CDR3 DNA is TGTGCCAGTAGTACGACAGGGGTAGGGTCTGAAGCTTTCTTT.

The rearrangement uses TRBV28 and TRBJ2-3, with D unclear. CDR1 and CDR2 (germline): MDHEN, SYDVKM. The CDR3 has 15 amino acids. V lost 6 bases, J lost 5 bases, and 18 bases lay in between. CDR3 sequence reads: CASRKLSELVDTQYF. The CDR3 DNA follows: TGTGCCAGCAGAAAATTATCAGAGCTAGTAGATACGCAGTATTTT.

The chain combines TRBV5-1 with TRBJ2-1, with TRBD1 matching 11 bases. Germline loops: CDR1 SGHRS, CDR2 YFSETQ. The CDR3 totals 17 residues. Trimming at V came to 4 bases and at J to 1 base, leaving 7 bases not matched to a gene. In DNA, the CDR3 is TGCGCCAGCAGCCGTGGACAGGGGGCTGAATCCTACAATGAGCAGTTCTTC. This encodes CASSRGQGAESYNEQFF.

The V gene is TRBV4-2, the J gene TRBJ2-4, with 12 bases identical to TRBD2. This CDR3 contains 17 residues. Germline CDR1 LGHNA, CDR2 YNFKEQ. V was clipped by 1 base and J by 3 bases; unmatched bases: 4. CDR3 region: CASSQGLAGVSKNIQYF. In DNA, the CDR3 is TGTGCCAGCAGCCAAGGACTAGCGGGAGTTAGCAAAAACATTCAGTACTTC.

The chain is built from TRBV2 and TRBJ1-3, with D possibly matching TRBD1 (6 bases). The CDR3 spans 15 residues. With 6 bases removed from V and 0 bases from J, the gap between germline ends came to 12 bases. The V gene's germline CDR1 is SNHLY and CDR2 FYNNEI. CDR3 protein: CASRGQLYSGNTIYF. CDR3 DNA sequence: TGTGCCAGCAGAGGACAGTTGTACTCTGGAAACACCATATATTTT.

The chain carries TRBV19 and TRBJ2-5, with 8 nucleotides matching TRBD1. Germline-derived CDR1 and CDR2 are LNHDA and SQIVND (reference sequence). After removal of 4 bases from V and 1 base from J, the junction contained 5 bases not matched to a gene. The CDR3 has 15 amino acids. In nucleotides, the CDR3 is TGTGCCAGTAGTAAGACAGGGGCCCTCCAAGAGACCCAGTACTTC. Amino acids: CASSKTGALQETQYF.

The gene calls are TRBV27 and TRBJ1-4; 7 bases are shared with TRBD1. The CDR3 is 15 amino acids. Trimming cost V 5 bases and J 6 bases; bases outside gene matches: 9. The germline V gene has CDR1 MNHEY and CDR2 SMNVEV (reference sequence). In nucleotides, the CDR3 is TGTGCCAGCAGTCCCTCCGGGACAGCGTATGAAAAACTGTTTTTT. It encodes CASSPSGTAYEKLFF. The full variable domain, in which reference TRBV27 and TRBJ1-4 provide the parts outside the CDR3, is EAQVTQNPRYLITVTGKKLTVTCSQNMNHEYMSWYRQDPGLGLRQIYYSMNVEVTDKGDVPEGYKVSRKEKRNFPLILESPSPNQTSLYFCASSPSGTAYEKLFFGSGTQLSVL.

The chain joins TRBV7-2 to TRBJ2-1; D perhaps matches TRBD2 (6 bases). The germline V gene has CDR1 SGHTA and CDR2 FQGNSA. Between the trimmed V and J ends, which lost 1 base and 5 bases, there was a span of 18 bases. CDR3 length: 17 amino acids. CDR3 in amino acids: CASSLDVGSRANNEQFF. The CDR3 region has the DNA TGTGCCAGCAGCTTAGACGTCGGGAGCCGGGCGAACAATGAGCAGTTCTTC.